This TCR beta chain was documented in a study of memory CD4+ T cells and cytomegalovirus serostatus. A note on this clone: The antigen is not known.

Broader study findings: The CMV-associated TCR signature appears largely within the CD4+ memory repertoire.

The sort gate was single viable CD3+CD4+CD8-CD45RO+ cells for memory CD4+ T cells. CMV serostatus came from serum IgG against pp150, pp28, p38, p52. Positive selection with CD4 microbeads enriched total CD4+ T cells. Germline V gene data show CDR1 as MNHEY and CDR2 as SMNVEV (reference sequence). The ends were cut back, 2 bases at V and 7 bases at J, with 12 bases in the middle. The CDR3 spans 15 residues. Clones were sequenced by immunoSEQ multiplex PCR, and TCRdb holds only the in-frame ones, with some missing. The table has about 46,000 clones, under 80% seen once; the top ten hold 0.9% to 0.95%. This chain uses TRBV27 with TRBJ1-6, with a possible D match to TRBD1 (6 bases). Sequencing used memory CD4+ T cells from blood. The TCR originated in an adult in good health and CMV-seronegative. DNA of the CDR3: TGTGCCAGCAGTTTAGTAGGACAGTCGAATTCACCCCTCCACTTT. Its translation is CASSLVGQSNSPLHF.